The present T cell receptor (beta chain) was sequenced within a study of CD8 T cells in ankylosing spondylitis (dated by TCRdb to the late 2010s). General notes on the study: T cell receptor beta repertoires were profiled in healthy donors and ankylosing spondylitis patients so that disease-linked TCR variants could be found. The whole study cohort included some 100 healthy donors and over 20 ankylosing spondylitis patients. Peripheral blood samples were taken, and synovial fluid was additionally collected from ankylosing spondylitis patients. Study-wide findings and limitations: A TCR beta motif of seven or eight highly homologous amino acid variants appeared characteristic of blood from ankylosing spondylitis patients. Some of the motif variants had been reported before in the synovial fluid and blood of reactive arthritis patients, a finding that suggests common disease-initiation mechanisms. According to the report, matched synovial fluid samples from ankylosing spondylitis patients were significantly enriched for the disease-linked clones. The disease-linked clones showed a CD8+ phenotype and occurred at relatively low frequencies in peripheral blood.

The run used an Illumina HiSeq 2500. Quantitative 5'-RACE with molecular barcodes was the method used to prepare the TCR beta libraries. The published analysis was carried out like this. A new computational method based on a probabilistic model of VDJ rearrangement was used to identify disease-linked TCR variants. TCRdb took the public reads, trimmed them with fastp at Q25, ran MiXCR for clone calling and kept in-frame beta chains. Every entry covers one CDR3 protein and lists the most common genes and DNA from its rows. The V and J calls were not made by the authors but by TCRdb's processing. Counted in this sample were a few hundred thousand distinct CDR3 sequences; 18% of them appeared once. The top ten constitute under 40% of the sample. For this clonotype: It lacks a known antigen. Base qualities were left out, and no much larger clone turns up one base away.

The germline ends are 9 bases apart after V is trimmed by 2 bases and J by 5 bases. From cysteine to phenylalanine, the CDR3 is 12 amino acids long. Only the CDR3 region is kept as DNA, spanning 36 bases read in frame from base 1. The germline V gene supplies CDR1 SQVTM and CDR2 ANQGSEA. The clonotype comes from a male donor with ankylosing spondylitis or in good health (not recorded which). Sequences were obtained from blood, either unsorted or a sorted T cell fraction (not recorded which). The chain employs TRBV29-1 and TRBJ1-2; possibly the D gene is TRBD1, per 5 matching bases. The DNA reads as follows: TGCAGCGTTGAACGGGGCAGTTATGGCTACACCTTC. The encoded protein is CSVERGSYGYTF.